Listed here is a single T cell receptor (beta chain). Its antigen is undetermined. One end of the junction varies from germline; a read error may be responsible. Germline CDR1 MNHEY, CDR2 SMNVEV (reference sequence). The CDR3 length is 17 residues. The data were obtained in a study of tumor-infiltrating lymphocytes in localized non-small cell lung cancer. Broader study findings: Not all patients were TCR sequenced, owing to tissue quantity. No T-cell fraction difference was seen between IM1 and IM2 tumors. Technical variation could not be separated from intratumor heterogeneity here.

The table came from immunoSEQ multiplex PCR; TCRdb's copy has only in-frame clones and leaves some out. The sample has 9,300 or so clones, 60% to 80% seen once. Sequenced material: uninvolved lung tissue not adjacent to the tumor. The clonotype originates from a human donor with non-small cell lung cancer. The chain combines TRBV27 with TRBJ1-5, with TRBD1 matching over 7 bases. CDR3 nucleotides: TGTGCCAGCAGCGGAAAAAATCGGACAGGTCTTAATCGGCCCCAGCATTTT. This sequence encodes CASSGKNRTGLNRPQHF.